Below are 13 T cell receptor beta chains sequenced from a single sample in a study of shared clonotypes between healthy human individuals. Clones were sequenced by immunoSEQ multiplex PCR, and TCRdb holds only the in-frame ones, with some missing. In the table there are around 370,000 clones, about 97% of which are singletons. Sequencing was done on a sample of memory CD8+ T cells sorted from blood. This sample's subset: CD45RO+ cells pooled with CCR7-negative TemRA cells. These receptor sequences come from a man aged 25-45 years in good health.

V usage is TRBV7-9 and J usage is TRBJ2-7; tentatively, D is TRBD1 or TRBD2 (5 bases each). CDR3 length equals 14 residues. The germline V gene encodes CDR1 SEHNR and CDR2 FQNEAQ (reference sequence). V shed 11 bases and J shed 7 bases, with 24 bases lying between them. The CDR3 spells CAVAKGFRESEQYF. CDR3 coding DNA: TGTGCCGTCGCTAAGGGGTTTAGGGAGTCGGAGCAGTACTTC.

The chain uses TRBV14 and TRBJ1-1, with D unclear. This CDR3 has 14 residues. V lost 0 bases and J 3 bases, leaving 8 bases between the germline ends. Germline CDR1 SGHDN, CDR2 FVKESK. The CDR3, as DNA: TGTGCCAGCAGCCAAGATGGTTGGGACACTGAAGCTTTCTTT. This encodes CASSQDGWDTEAFF.

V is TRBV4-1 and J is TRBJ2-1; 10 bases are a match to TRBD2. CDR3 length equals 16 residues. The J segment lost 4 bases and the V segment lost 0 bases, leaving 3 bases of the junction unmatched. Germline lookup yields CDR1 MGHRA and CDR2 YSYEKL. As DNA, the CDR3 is TGCGCCAGCAGCCAAGAGGTGGGACTAGCGTACAATGAGCAGTTCTTC. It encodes CASSQEVGLAYNEQFF.

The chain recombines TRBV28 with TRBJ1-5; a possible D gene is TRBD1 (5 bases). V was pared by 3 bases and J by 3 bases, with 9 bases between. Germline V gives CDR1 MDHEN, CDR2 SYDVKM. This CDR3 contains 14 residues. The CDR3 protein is CASSFLRDNQPQHF. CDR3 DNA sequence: TGTGCCAGCAGTTTCCTCAGGGACAATCAGCCCCAGCATTTT.

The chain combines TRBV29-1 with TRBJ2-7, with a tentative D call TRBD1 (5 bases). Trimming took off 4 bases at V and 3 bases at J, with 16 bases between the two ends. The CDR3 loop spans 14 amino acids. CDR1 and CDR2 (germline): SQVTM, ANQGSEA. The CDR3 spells CSVVGANGFYEQYF. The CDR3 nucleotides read TGCAGCGTTGTTGGGGCCAACGGATTCTACGAGCAGTACTTC.

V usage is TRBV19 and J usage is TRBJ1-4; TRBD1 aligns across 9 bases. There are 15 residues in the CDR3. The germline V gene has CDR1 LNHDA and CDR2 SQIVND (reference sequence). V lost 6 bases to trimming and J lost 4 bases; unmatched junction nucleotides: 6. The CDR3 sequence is CASRRGTGNNEKLFF. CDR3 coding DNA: TGTGCCAGTAGACGAGGGACAGGGAATAATGAAAAACTGTTTTTT.

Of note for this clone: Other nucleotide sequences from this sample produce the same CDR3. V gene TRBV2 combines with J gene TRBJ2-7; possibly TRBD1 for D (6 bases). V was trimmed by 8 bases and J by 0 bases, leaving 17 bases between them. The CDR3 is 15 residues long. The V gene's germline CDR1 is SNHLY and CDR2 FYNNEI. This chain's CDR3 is CASGLGGLSSYEQYF. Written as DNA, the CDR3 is TGTGCCAGCGGGTTAGGGGGTTTGAGCTCCTACGAGCAGTACTTC.

CDR3 coding DNA: TGCGCCAGCAGTGCAATTTGGACAGACGAGCAGTACTTC. Translating it yields CASSAIWTDEQYF. This chain links TRBV10-1 with TRBJ2-7; D possibly corresponds to TRBD1 (6 bases). V was trimmed by 4 bases and J by 5 bases, leaving 12 bases between them. The CDR3 covers 13 residues. Germline V gene data show CDR1 as WNHNN and CDR2 as SYGVQD (reference sequence).

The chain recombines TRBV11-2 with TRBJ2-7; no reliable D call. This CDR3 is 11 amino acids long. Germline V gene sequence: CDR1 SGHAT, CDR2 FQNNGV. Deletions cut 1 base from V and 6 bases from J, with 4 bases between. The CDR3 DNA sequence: TGTGCCAGCAGCTTAGTTTCCGAGCAGTACTTC. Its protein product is CASSLVSEQYF.

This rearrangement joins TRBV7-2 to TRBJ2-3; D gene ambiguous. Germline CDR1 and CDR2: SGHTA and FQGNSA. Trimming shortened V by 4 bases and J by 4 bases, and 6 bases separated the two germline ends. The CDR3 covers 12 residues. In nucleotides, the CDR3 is TGTGCCAGCAGCTCCTACTCAGATACGCAGTATTTT. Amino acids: CASSSYSDTQYF. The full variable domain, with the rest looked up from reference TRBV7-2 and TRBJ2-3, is GAGVSQSPSNKVTEKGKDVELRCDPISGHTALYWYRQSLGQGLEFLIYFQGNSAPDKSGLPSDRFSAERTGGSVSTLTIQRTQQEDSAVYLCASSSYSDTQYFGPGTRLTVL.

The CDR3 sequence is CSVVWGRAKNIQYF. Written as DNA, the CDR3 is TGCAGCGTTGTATGGGGCCGGGCCAAAAACATTCAGTACTTC. The V and J genes are TRBV29-1 and TRBJ2-4; a possible D gene is TRBD1 (5 bases). The CDR3 loop spans 14 amino acids. Trimming took off 4 bases at V and 1 base at J, with 11 bases between the two ends. Germline V gene lookup returns CDR1 SQVTM and CDR2 ANQGSEA.

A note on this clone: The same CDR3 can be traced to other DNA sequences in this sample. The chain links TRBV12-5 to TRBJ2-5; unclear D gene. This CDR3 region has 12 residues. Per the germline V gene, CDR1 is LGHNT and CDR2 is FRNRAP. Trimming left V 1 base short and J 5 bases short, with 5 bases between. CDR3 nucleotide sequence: TGTGCTAGTGGTTTGGGTGGGGAGACCCAGTACTTC. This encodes CASGLGGETQYF.

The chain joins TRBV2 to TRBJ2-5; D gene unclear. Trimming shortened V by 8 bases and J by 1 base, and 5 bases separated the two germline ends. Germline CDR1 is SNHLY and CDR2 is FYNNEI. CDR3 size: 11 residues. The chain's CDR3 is CASGRQETQYF. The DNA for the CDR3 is TGTGCCAGCGGCCGCCAAGAGACCCAGTACTTC.